The 10 T cell receptor beta chains below were found in one sample sequenced in a study of early T cells in non-severe SARS-CoV-2 infection. Each CDR3 protein gets one entry after TCRdb re-called the 5' RACE reads with MiXCR. The sample has tens of thousands of distinct CDR3 sequences; roughly 6% are singletons. The specimen was whole blood. All receptors come from an adult who was a healthcare worker with PCR-confirmed SARS-CoV-2 infection or an uninfected control (not recorded which).

This clonotype was observed at least ten times. J is TRBJ1-6 and V is TRBV20-1; TRBD1 aligns across 9 bases. Losses at the gene ends were 3 bases for V and 0 bases for J; bases not matched to a gene: 3. Looked up from germline, CDR1 is DFQATT and CDR2 is SNEGSKA (reference sequence). CDR3 length: 16 residues. The CDR3 protein is CSASDRGSSYNSPLHF. CDR3 DNA: TGCAGTGCTAGCGACAGGGGGAGCTCCTATAATTCACCCCTCCACTTT.

This clonotype was counted at least ten times. This chain uses TRBV14 with TRBJ2-1; D remains ambiguous. V was trimmed by 3 bases and J by 3 bases, leaving 21 bases between them. The CDR3 is made up of 18 amino acids. The germline CDR1 and CDR2 sequences are SGHDN and FVKESK. In nucleotides, the CDR3 is TGTGCCAGCAGCCAGGATGATGAAAGGGTTTATAGCTACAATGAGCAGTTCTTC. This sequence encodes CASSQDDERVYSYNEQFF.

This clonotype was observed at least ten times. The chain links TRBV27 to TRBJ2-7, with 7 bases lining up with TRBD1. CDR1 and CDR2 (germline): MNHEY, SMNVEV (reference sequence). This CDR3 region has 15 residues. V lost 4 bases, J lost 2 bases, and 8 bases stayed unmatched. The CDR3 sequence is CASSSRTGKTYEQYF. The CDR3 DNA sequence: TGTGCCAGCAGTTCCCGGACAGGAAAAACCTACGAGCAGTACTTC.

J is TRBJ2-5 and V is TRBV6-5, with 9 bases identical to TRBD2. V gave up 0 bases and J gave up 2 bases; unmatched junction bases: 4. This CDR3 is built from 16 residues. Germline lookup yields CDR1 MNHEY and CDR2 SVGAGI. The CDR3 DNA follows: TGTGCCAGCAGTTACTCGACGACTAGCGGTCAAGAGACCCAGTACTTC. Translating it yields CASSYSTTSGQETQYF.

This clonotype was seen at least ten times. J is TRBJ2-3 and V is TRBV14; D is unresolved. The CDR3 has 14 residues. Germline assignment: CDR1 SGHDN and CDR2 FVKESK. With 3 bases removed from V and 0 bases from J, the gap between germline ends came to 7 bases. The CDR3 DNA sequence: TGTGCCAGCAGCCACGGTATCAGCACAGATACGCAGTATTTT. It encodes CASSHGISTDTQYF.

There are many counts of this clonotype. The chain employs TRBV29-1 and TRBJ2-1; D unresolved. Trimming pared 7 bases from V and 3 bases from J, leaving 10 bases between. The CDR3 loop spans 12 amino acids. Germline values: CDR1 SQVTM, CDR2 ANQGSEA. The CDR3 DNA sequence: TGCAGCGCCCGCGAGAGCTACAATGAGCAGTTCTTC. It encodes CSARESYNEQFF.

This clonotype came up many times. The chain couples TRBV20-1 to TRBJ2-7; the D gene is possibly TRBD1 (5 bases). With 2 bases removed from V and 5 bases from J, the gap between germline ends came to 7 bases. The germline V gene has CDR1 DFQATT and CDR2 SNEGSKA (reference sequence). The CDR3 has 11 residues. CDR3 bases: TGCAGTGCTAGATGGGGCCACGAGCAGTACTTC. This translates into CSARWGHEQYF.

In its sample, this clonotype was seen many times. The rearrangement uses TRBV12-3 or TRBV12-4 and TRBJ2-7; 7 bases match TRBD2. The CDR3 runs 14 residues. V dropped 5 bases and J dropped 0; count of bases not matched to a gene: 4. The CDR3: CASSLWTSSYEQYF. The CDR3 DNA follows: TGTGCCAGCAGTCTTTGGACTAGCTCCTACGAGCAGTACTTC.

Many counts were recorded for this clonotype. V and J are TRBV5-1 and TRBJ1-1; tentatively, D is TRBD1 (5 bases). Per germline, CDR1 SGHRS and CDR2 YFSETQ. Trimming took off 0 bases at V and 5 bases at J, with 11 bases between the two ends. This CDR3 region has 14 residues. CDR3 DNA: TGCGCCAGCAGCTTGGAAGGGGAAGGGACTGAAGCTTTCTTT. This codes for CASSLEGEGTEAFF.

This clonotype was recorded at least ten times. The V and J genes are TRBV18 and TRBJ2-1; D perhaps matches TRBD1 (5 bases). With 0 bases removed from V and 0 bases from J, the gap between germline ends came to 9 bases. CDR1 and CDR2 (germline): KGHSH, LQKENI. This CDR3 is 16 amino acids long. The CDR3 sequence: CASSPPDMSSYNEQFF. CDR3 nucleotide sequence: TGTGCCAGCTCACCACCGGACATGAGCTCCTACAATGAGCAGTTCTTC.